This T cell receptor (beta chain) was retrieved from a study of blood T cell repertoires in COVID-19. This clone was seen just once. From germline, CDR1 is SGHDN and CDR2 FVKESK. Unmatched junction bases numbered 7, after V lost 3 bases and J lost 0 bases. The CDR3 extends over 16 amino acids. The repertoire was sequenced with immunoSEQ multiplex PCR; TCRdb's copy has only in-frame clones and lacks some. Altogether about 480,000 clones are present, roughly 88% being singletons, with the ten largest covering less than 2%. This chain uses TRBV14 with TRBJ2-7; 8 bases are a match to TRBD1. This clonotype was sampled from a woman between 40 and 55 years old who had recovered from COVID-19. Specimen: PBMCs or T cells enriched from blood (not recorded which). CDR3 amino acids: CASSQAGTGTSYEQYF. In nucleotides, the CDR3 is TGTGCCAGCAGCCAGGCAGGGACAGGAACCTCCTACGAGCAGTACTTC.